This T cell receptor beta chain was recorded in a study of response to subunit inactivated influenza vaccine (dated 2018 in TCRdb). Some background on the complete study: To follow how T cells responded to a trivalent subunit inactivated influenza vaccine, the researchers relied on deep quantitative profiling of the T cell receptor repertoire.

In this sample, this clonotype turned up a few times. Its antigen is unknown. Base qualities are not provided; no much larger clone lies one nucleotide away. The library was built by means of RT-PCR. The sequencer listed for this sample is Illumina HiSeq 2500. TCRdb reanalyzed the raw reads on its own, using fastp at Q25 for trimming and MiXCR for clone calling, and kept in-frame beta chains. Each CDR3 protein gets just one entry, which takes the most common genes and DNA from the rows behind it. The sample table lists around 320,000 distinct CDR3 sequences, 20% to 25% of them with a count of one. The leading ten clones occupy 10% of the sample. General findings and caveats noted by the study authors: The authors suggested that each seasonal influenza vaccination may recruit only a limited number of new T cells.

From the cysteine through the phenylalanine, the CDR3 covers 13 amino acids. The CDR3 DNA has 39 bases and is translated from base 1. Trimming leaves V shorter by 4 bases and J shorter by 4 bases, with the junction holding 2 bases beyond the gene matches. Per the germline V gene (reference sequence), DFQATT is the CDR1 and SNEGSKA is the CDR2. Recombination joined TRBV20-1 with TRBJ1-5; 9 central bases correspond to TRBD1. Specimen: PBMCs from blood, collected 21 months after vaccination. This TCR derives from a man between 50 and 75 years old who received an inactivated influenza vaccine. Donor details come from another sample of the same person, matched by shared clones. The DNA sequence is TGCAGTGCTACACAGGGGGCAAATCAGCCCCAGCATTTT. This gives the protein CSATQGANQPQHF.